A single sample gave rise to the 2 T cell receptor beta chains below, sequenced in a study of cytomegalovirus exposure and HLA in healthy donors. The study ran its PCR with 60 Vbeta and 13 Jbeta primers. Sequenced by immunoSEQ multiplex PCR; TCRdb stores in-frame clones only, minus some. The repertoire includes about 190,000 clones, over 70% of them detected once, and just over 2% sits in the top ten. The specimen sequenced was PBMCs. The receptors come from a woman in her late teens or twenties in good health and CMV-seropositive.

The rearrangement links TRBV2 to TRBJ2-7; 10 nucleotides line up with TRBD2. The CDR3 loop spans 14 amino acids. Germline-derived CDR1 and CDR2 are SNHLY and FYNNEI. The V gene end was trimmed by 6 bases and the J gene end by 6 bases; junction bases not matched to a gene: 8. DNA for the CDR3: TGTGCCAGCAGCCGAGCGGGGGGGCGTACCGAGCAGTACGTC. Residues: CASSRAGGRTEQYV.

The CDR3 reads CVSVGANEKLFF. The CDR3 DNA reads TGTGTCAGTGTGGGAGCTAATGAAAAACTGTTTTTT. The V and J genes are TRBV2 and TRBJ1-4; D gene unclear. The CDR3 has 12 amino acids. Germline V lookup: CDR1 SNHLY, CDR2 FYNNEI.